Following are 16 T cell receptor beta chains from one sample sequenced in a study of OX40 agonist ivuxolimab in advanced cancers. Generated by immunoSEQ multiplex PCR, the TCRdb table keeps only in-frame clones and is missing some. The sample yields tens of thousands of clones, roughly 82% seen once. Sequencing used CD4+ or CD8+ T cells sorted from blood, obtained in a trial of the OX40 agonist ivuxolimab. The receptors were sampled from an adult with an advanced solid tumor such as melanoma, head and neck, liver or kidney cancer.

The V and J genes are TRBV13 and TRBJ2-1; D ambiguous. The CDR3 loop spans 12 amino acids. Germline loops: CDR1 PRHDT, CDR2 FYEKMQ (reference sequence). Trimming shortened V by 5 bases and J by 9 bases, and 11 bases separated the two germline ends. The CDR3 spells CASSTLHAEQFF. In DNA form, the CDR3 reads TGTGCCAGCAGCACGCTTCATGCTGAGCAGTTCTTC.

The genes are TRBV6-5 and TRBJ1-2; D is possibly TRBD1 (6 bases). The CDR3 loop spans 13 amino acids. V was pared by 2 bases and J by 4 bases, with 8 bases between. Germline V CDR1 and CDR2: MNHEY, SVGAGI. The CDR3 DNA follows: TGTGCCAGCAGTTACGGGACACGCTATGGCTACACCTTC. This translates into CASSYGTRYGYTF.

This clone was seen once. The V and J genes are TRBV10-1 and TRBJ2-7; no definite D call. V lost 0 bases to trimming and J lost 3 bases, with 6 bases between them. This CDR3 has 13 residues. Germline V lookup: CDR1 WNHNN, CDR2 SYGVQD (reference sequence). The CDR3 region is CASSESHDYEQYF. In DNA form, the CDR3 reads TGCGCCAGCAGTGAGTCCCATGACTACGAGCAGTACTTC.

The chain joins TRBV29-1 to TRBJ1-2, with a tentative D call TRBD1 (5 bases). V was pared by 2 bases and J by 8 bases, with 12 bases between. Looked up from germline, CDR1 is SQVTM and CDR2 is ANQGSEA. The CDR3 loop spans 12 amino acids. The CDR3 loop is CSVELGDNGYTF. CDR3 coding DNA: TGCAGCGTTGAATTGGGGGATAACGGCTACACCTTC.

The CDR3: CASSSQGTEETQYF. CDR3 DNA: TGTGCCAGCAGTTCACAAGGGACTGAAGAGACCCAGTACTTC. The rearrangement links TRBV2 to TRBJ2-5; D is perhaps TRBD2 (6 bases). The germline gives CDR1 SNHLY, CDR2 FYNNEI. This CDR3 is built from 14 residues. The V and J ends lost 5 bases and 3 bases respectively, with 13 bases between them.

V gene TRBV18 combines with J gene TRBJ2-1; 8 nucleotides match TRBD2. V lost 3 bases, J lost 7 bases, and 8 bases stayed unmatched. CDR3 length: 15 amino acids. Per germline, CDR1 KGHSH and CDR2 LQKENI. CDR3 nucleotides: TGTGCCAGCTCACCTAACGGGGGGGCGGAAAATGAGCAGTTCTTC. This encodes CASSPNGGAENEQFF. Complete variable domain (other parts from reference TRBV18 and TRBJ2-1): NAGVMQNPRHLVRRRGQEARLRCSPMKGHSHVYWYRQLPEEGLKFMVYLQKENIIDESGMPKERFSAEFPKEGPSILRIQQVVRGDSAAYFCASSPNGGAENEQFFGPGTRLTVL.

J is TRBJ2-4 and V is TRBV23-1; weak D call: TRBD1 (5 bases). TRBV23-1 is classed as an ORF, of uncertain function. V lost 7 bases and J lost 8, with 24 bases in between. The CDR3 is 16 amino acids. In DNA form, the CDR3 reads TGCGCCAGCAATTCGAGGTTTTCAGGGAATAGGGACATTCAGTACTTC. Protein: CASNSRFSGNRDIQYF.

This chain uses TRBV6-6 with TRBJ1-1, with D tentatively TRBD1 (5 bases). The CDR3 spans 14 residues. Germline CDR1 reads MNHNY; CDR2 reads SVGAGI (reference sequence). Trimming stripped 6 bases from V and 1 base from J, with 12 bases between. The CDR3 region is CASSMDGQNTEAFF. The CDR3 bases are TGTGCCAGCAGCATGGACGGACAGAACACTGAAGCTTTCTTT.

With regard to this clone: Other nucleotide sequences in the sample specify the same CDR3. V usage is TRBV7-2 and J usage is TRBJ1-1; D gene unclear. Germline assignment: CDR1 SGHTA and CDR2 FQGNSA. The CDR3 has 13 residues. V lost 0 bases and J lost 1, with 3 bases in between. CDR3 nucleotide sequence: TGTGCCAGCAGCTTAGCGGAGAACACTGAAGCTTTCTTT. This encodes CASSLAENTEAFF.

The J gene is TRBJ1-2, the V gene TRBV4-3; TRBD1 might be the D (5 bases). The CDR3 contains 15 residues. V was trimmed by 0 bases and J by 5 bases, leaving 13 bases between them. Germline assignment: CDR1 LGHNA and CDR2 YSLEER. The CDR3 DNA reads as TGCGCCAGCAGCCAAGACGGGGCAAGGGGATATGGCTACACCTTC. It is translated as CASSQDGARGYGYTF.

This CDR3 is CASSLAVHRFF. The CDR3 DNA reads as TGTGCCAGCAGTCTAGCTGTACACCGGTTCTTC. V and J are TRBV25-1 and TRBJ2-1; TRBD2 might be the D (5 bases). Germline CDR1 is MGHDK and CDR2 is SYGVNS. CDR3 size: 11 residues. Trimming removed 5 bases at V and 15 bases at J, with 14 bases between.

The genes are TRBV5-1 and TRBJ2-7, with D possibly being TRBD1 (6 bases). The V and J ends lost 3 bases and 3 bases respectively, with 10 bases between them. This CDR3 has 13 amino acids. Germline V gene data show CDR1 as SGHRS and CDR2 as YFSETQ. CDR3 bases: TGCGCCAGCAGCTATCGGACAGACTACGAGCAGTACTTC. Translation gives CASSYRTDYEQYF. Supplemented by reference TRBV5-1 and TRBJ2-7, the full variable domain reads KAGVTQTPRYLIKTRGQQVTLSCSPISGHRSVSWYQQTPGQGLQFLFEYFSETQRNKGNFPGRFSGRQFSNSRSEMNVSTLELGDSALYLCASSYRTDYEQYFGPGTRLTVT.

This chain links TRBV21-1 with TRBJ1-4. TRBV21-1 is tagged as a pseudogene. The length of the CDR3 is 14 residues. DNA of the CDR3: TGTGCCAGCAGCAAAGTATCAACTAATGAAAAACTGTTTTTT. It yields the protein CASSKVSTNEKLFF.

CDR3 residues: CASSSRQAGELFF. CDR3 bases: TGTGCCAGCAGCTCCCGACAGGCCGGGGAGCTGTTTTTT. The chain combines TRBV7-2 with TRBJ2-2; a possible D gene is TRBD1 (6 bases). The germline V gene encodes CDR1 SGHTA and CDR2 FQGNSA. The CDR3 consists of 13 residues. V was shortened by 4 bases and J by 6 bases, with 9 bases between the two germline ends.

The chain couples TRBV19 to TRBJ2-5; TRBD1 or TRBD2 may be the D gene (6 bases each). CDR3 size: 15 residues. Germline CDR1 LNHDA, CDR2 SQIVND (reference sequence). V was shortened by 6 bases and J by 1 base, with 15 bases between the two germline ends. This CDR3 reads CASRKWGDTQETQYF. CDR3 bases: TGTGCCAGTAGGAAATGGGGGGACACCCAAGAGACCCAGTACTTC.

This clone showed up just once. This chain uses TRBV27 with TRBJ1-4, with unresolved D. V lost 3 bases and J 3 bases, leaving 11 bases between the germline ends. This CDR3 is 15 amino acids long. Germline CDR1 MNHEY, CDR2 SMNVEV (reference sequence). The CDR3 DNA follows: TGTGCCAGCAGTTTTCCCCGAGTGGCTAATGAAAAACTGTTTTTT. Translating it yields CASSFPRVANEKLFF.